One sample yielded the 2 T cell receptor beta chains listed below, sequenced in a study of regulatory T cells in long-lasting Graves disease. The TCR beta library used iRepertoire HTBI primers with Arm-PCR amplification of CDR3. Using its own MiXCR run on the multiplex PCR reads, TCRdb lists one record per CDR3 protein. The repertoire holds roughly 500,000 distinct CDR3 sequences, with approximately 23% as singletons. The time point was: persistent/refractory GD, antithyroid drugs over 5 years with positive TRAb. Extracted RNA from PBMCs served as the source of the TCR library. Sample: peripheral blood mononuclear cells (PBMCs), taken when the disease was refractory, from a patient treated with antithyroid drugs. The source is a female donor with Graves disease.

This clonotype came up a few times. The DNA for the CDR3 is TGTGCCAGCAGTTACGACCGTTACACCCCATTGAGTACAGATACGCAGTATTTT. As protein: CASSYDRYTPLSTDTQYF. The rearrangement joins TRBV6-5 to TRBJ2-3; D gene uncertain. This CDR3 is 18 amino acids long. Germline CDR1 reads MNHEY; CDR2 reads SVGAGI. V was trimmed by 2 bases and J by 3 bases, leaving 21 bases between them.

There are a few counts of this clonotype. The chain couples TRBV5-5 to TRBJ1-4; no definite D call. V was clipped by 0 bases and J by 5 bases, with 8 bases between them. Per the germline V gene, CDR1 is SGHKS and CDR2 is YYEKEE (reference sequence). The CDR3 totals 14 residues. CDR3 DNA: TGTGCCAGCAGCTTGGACCTTCTCAATGAAAAACTGTTTTTT. Its protein product is CASSLDLLNEKLFF.